The 24 T cell receptor beta chains below come from one sample, sequenced in a study of shared clonotypes between healthy human individuals. In the naive CD8 group, cells lacked CD45RO and were positively selected for CCR7, so terminally differentiated effector memory CD45RA+ cells were left out. The repertoire was sequenced with immunoSEQ multiplex PCR; TCRdb's copy has only in-frame clones and lacks some. In the table there are approximately 2,000,000 clones, 85% to 95% of which are singletons. Sequences were obtained from naive CD8+ T cells from PBMCs. These receptors came from a man younger than 30 in good health. Some clones in this sample may be carry-over from other donors' samples.

The chain links TRBV6-5 to TRBJ2-1; no definite D call. There are 15 residues in the CDR3. V gave up 2 bases and J gave up 1 base, with 9 bases separating them. Germline V gene lookup returns CDR1 MNHEY and CDR2 SVGAGI. CDR3 residues: CASSYNDGSYNEQFF. CDR3 DNA: TGTGCCAGCAGTTACAACGACGGATCCTACAATGAGCAGTTCTTC.

This chain connects TRBV4-1 to TRBJ1-2; perhaps TRBD1 as D (5 bases). Germline V CDR1 and CDR2: MGHRA, YSYEKL. The V end lost 1 base, the J end lost 3 bases, and 9 bases lay between the germline ends. The CDR3 covers 14 residues. CDR3 bases: TGCGCCAGCAGCCAAGCTGTCAGGGACTATGGCTACACCTTC. As protein: CASSQAVRDYGYTF.

The chain carries TRBV4-3 and TRBJ2-3; D gene ambiguous. The CDR3 has 12 amino acids. Germline V lookup: CDR1 LGHNA, CDR2 YSLEER. V lost 0 bases and J lost 4, with 2 bases in between. CDR3 sequence reads: CASSQEADTQYF. CDR3 DNA sequence: TGCGCCAGCAGCCAAGAAGCAGATACGCAGTATTTT.

V usage is TRBV28 and J usage is TRBJ2-1; 10 bases align to TRBD2. V lost 6 bases to trimming and J lost 14 bases; unmatched junction nucleotides: 13. The length of the CDR3 is 14 residues. CDR1 is MDHEN and CDR2 is SYDVKM in the germline V gene. CDR3 coding DNA: TGTGCCAGCAGCACCCTGACTAGCGGGCCAGAAGAGTTCTTC. Translating gives CASSTLTSGPEEFF. Full variable domain (remainder filled in from reference TRBV28 and TRBJ2-1): DVKVTQSSRYLVKRTGEKVFLECVQDMDHENMFWYRQDPGLGLRLIYFSYDVKMKEKGDIPEGYSVSREKKERFSLILESASTNQTSMYLCASSTLTSGPEEFFGPGTRLTVL.

The V and J genes are TRBV4-1 and TRBJ2-7, with 12 positions matching TRBD2. Losses at the gene ends were 8 bases for V and 4 bases for J; bases not matched to a gene: 9. The germline gives CDR1 MGHRA, CDR2 YSYEKL. This CDR3 region has 15 residues. This CDR3 reads CASSISGTSGYEQYF. CDR3 DNA: TGCGCCAGCTCCATTTCGGGGACTAGCGGGTACGAGCAGTACTTC.

The CDR3 loop is CASSPDRLKDEQFF. DNA of the CDR3: TGTGCCAGCAGTCCCGACAGGCTTAAGGATGAGCAGTTCTTC. V gene TRBV6-6 combines with J gene TRBJ2-1; D is perhaps TRBD1 (6 bases). Germline values: CDR1 MNHNY, CDR2 SVGAGI (reference sequence). There are 14 residues in the CDR3. The V gene lost 5 bases and the J gene lost 8 bases, with 16 bases spanning the gap.

V and J are TRBV7-6 and TRBJ2-7, with 8 bases aligning to TRBD2. V gave up 5 bases and J gave up 7 bases; unmatched junction bases: 7. Per germline, CDR1 SGHVS and CDR2 FNYEAQ. The CDR3 loop spans 13 amino acids. As DNA, the CDR3 is TGTGCCAGCAGCCCCCGGGGGGGCGGGGAGCAGTACTTC. Its translation is CASSPRGGGEQYF. Based on the CDR3 plus reference TRBV7-6 and TRBJ2-7, the full variable domain is GAGVSQSPRYKVTKRGQDVALRCDPISGHVSLYWYRQALGQGPEFLTYFNYEAQQDKSGLPNDRFSAERPEGSISTLTIQRTEQRDSAMYRCASSPRGGGEQYFGPGTRLTVT.

This clone was detected only once. The V and J genes are TRBV19 and TRBJ2-7; D perhaps matches TRBD2 (6 bases). Trimming left V 7 bases short and J 3 bases short, with 16 bases between. This CDR3 has 14 amino acids. From germline, CDR1 is LNHDA and CDR2 SQIVND (reference sequence). The CDR3 sequence: CASNPSEGIYEQYF. CDR3 coding DNA: TGTGCCAGTAACCCTTCGGAGGGGATCTACGAGCAGTACTTC.

The chain carries TRBV7-2 and TRBJ2-7; 8 bases map to TRBD1. The V segment lost 6 bases and the J segment 3 bases; nucleotides outside the gene matches: 7. There are 14 residues in the CDR3. Germline CDR1 reads SGHTA; CDR2 reads FQGNSA. The DNA for the CDR3 is TGTGCCAGCAGAGACCGGACAGGGAACTACGAGCAGTACTTC. Its protein is CASRDRTGNYEQYF.

The chain employs TRBV2 and TRBJ2-3, with D possibly being TRBD2 (6 bases). The CDR3 is 15 amino acids. Looked up from germline, CDR1 is SNHLY and CDR2 is FYNNEI. With 7 bases removed from V and 1 base from J, the gap between germline ends came to 15 bases. CDR3 DNA sequence: TGTGCCAGCATAAGGGACGGGAGTGGCACAGATACGCAGTATTTT. Protein product: CASIRDGSGTDTQYF.

V and J are TRBV27 and TRBJ2-3; D perhaps matches TRBD2 (5 bases). This CDR3 has 15 residues. Deletions cut 3 bases from V and 1 base from J, with 11 bases between. CDR1 is MNHEY, CDR2 SMNVEV, per germline (reference sequence). The CDR3 region has the DNA TGTGCCAGCAGTTTTGGGGTGAGGGGCACAGATACGCAGTATTTT. As protein: CASSFGVRGTDTQYF.

The chain recombines TRBV7-2 with TRBJ2-2; 7 nucleotides match TRBD1. The CDR3 has 15 amino acids. V lost 5 bases, J lost 6 bases, and 9 bases stayed unmatched. Germline V gene lookup returns CDR1 SGHTA and CDR2 FQGNSA. The CDR3 DNA reads as TGTGCCAGCAGCCCCACGGGACAGACCTCCGGGGAGCTGTTTTTT. Amino acids: CASSPTGQTSGELFF. The full variable domain, with the rest looked up from reference TRBV7-2 and TRBJ2-2, is GAGVSQSPSNKVTEKGKDVELRCDPISGHTALYWYRQSLGQGLEFLIYFQGNSAPDKSGLPSDRFSAERTGGSVSTLTIQRTQQEDSAVYLCASSPTGQTSGELFFGEGSRLTVL.

This clone was observed a handful of times. The rearrangement joins TRBV29-1 to TRBJ1-2; perhaps TRBD1 as D (5 bases). CDR3 length: 15 amino acids. Germline lookup yields CDR1 SQVTM and CDR2 ANQGSEA. Trimming shortened V by 1 base and J by 5 bases, and 17 bases separated the two germline ends. The chain's CDR3 is CSVEAGETGWYGYTF. CDR3 DNA: TGCAGCGTTGAAGCGGGGGAGACGGGTTGGTATGGCTACACCTTC.

This clone was counted a single time. Other DNA sequences of this sample code for an identical CDR3. The chain couples TRBV9 to TRBJ2-1; D unclear. In germline, CDR1 is SGDLS, CDR2 YYNGEE. The CDR3 totals 10 residues. V gave up 5 bases and J gave up 7 bases, with 4 bases separating them. CDR3 in amino acids: CASSGNEQFF. In DNA form, the CDR3 reads TGTGCCAGCAGTGGGAATGAGCAGTTCTTC.

The chain is built from TRBV28 and TRBJ2-3; 10 bases agree with TRBD2. Losses at the gene ends were 5 bases for V and 5 bases for J; bases not matched to a gene: 13. CDR3 length: 17 amino acids. CDR1 is MDHEN, CDR2 SYDVKM, per germline. The chain's CDR3 is CASSTKLAGTDQDTQYF. The DNA for the CDR3 is TGTGCCAGCAGTACAAAACTAGCGGGAACGGACCAAGATACGCAGTATTTT.

The sample holds one count of this clone. This rearrangement joins TRBV7-7 to TRBJ2-2; the D call may be TRBD1 or TRBD2 (5 bases each). Between the trimmed V and J ends, which lost 5 bases and 3 bases, there was a span of 19 bases. The V gene's germline CDR1 is SSHAT and CDR2 FNYEAQ (reference sequence). This CDR3 has 17 amino acids. The CDR3 bases are TGTGCCAGCAGCAACAACCGGGACCGAGAAGACACCGGGGAGCTGTTTTTT. It translates to CASSNNRDREDTGELFF.

This rearrangement joins TRBV7-9 to TRBJ2-3; D not certain. The CDR3 totals 16 residues. Trimming shortened V by 3 bases and J by 0 bases, and 13 bases separated the two germline ends. Germline loops: CDR1 SEHNR, CDR2 FQNEAQ (reference sequence). CDR3 sequence reads: CASSFRDGPSTDTQYF. CDR3 coding DNA: TGTGCCAGCAGCTTCCGAGACGGGCCAAGCACAGATACGCAGTATTTT.

V is TRBV6-5 and J is TRBJ1-1; D is ambiguous. Germline values: CDR1 MNHEY, CDR2 SVGAGI. Deletions cut 8 bases from V and 8 bases from J, with 18 bases between. The CDR3 totals 13 residues. The CDR3 here is CASSEARGLEAFF. CDR3 nucleotide sequence: TGTGCCAGCTCTGAGGCGCGCGGGTTAGAAGCTTTCTTT.

Details on this clone: The sample carries other DNA sequences with the same CDR3. The chain is built from TRBV6-5 and TRBJ1-1; TRBD1 aligns across 8 bases. The CDR3 length is 15 residues. Germline V gene data show CDR1 as MNHEY and CDR2 as SVGAGI. The junction had 2 bases not matched to a gene; V was cut back by 0 bases and J by 2 bases. The CDR3 region is CASSYSPGGNTEAFF. CDR3 DNA sequence: TGTGCCAGCAGTTACTCCCCAGGGGGCAACACTGAAGCTTTCTTT.

The V and J genes are TRBV6-1 and TRBJ1-3; 8 bases map to TRBD1. V lost 4 bases to trimming and J lost 4 bases; unmatched junction nucleotides: 6. The CDR3 has 15 amino acids. Germline CDR1 MNHNS, CDR2 SASEGT. The CDR3 loop is CASSVHRGTGNTIYF. In nucleotides, the CDR3 is TGTGCCAGCAGTGTACACAGGGGGACGGGAAACACCATATATTTT.

V gene TRBV19 combines with J gene TRBJ2-7, with TRBD1 as a possible D gene (5 bases). Germline lookup yields CDR1 LNHDA and CDR2 SQIVND (reference sequence). The CDR3 runs to 17 residues. Trimming pared 7 bases from V and 2 bases from J, leaving 24 bases between. CDR3 sequence reads: CASIPYPQWGGPYEQYF. CDR3 sequence (DNA): TGTGCCAGTATCCCGTATCCCCAGTGGGGCGGCCCCTACGAGCAGTACTTC.

The chain couples TRBV27 to TRBJ2-7; 9 positions agree with TRBD2. The length of the CDR3 is 15 residues. V was pared by 0 bases and J by 5 bases, with 5 bases of the junction left unmatched. Germline assignment: CDR1 MNHEY and CDR2 SMNVEV (reference sequence). The CDR3 loop reads CASSLSAGGQDEQYF. Written as DNA, the CDR3 is TGTGCCAGCAGTTTATCGGCGGGAGGGCAGGACGAGCAGTACTTC.

The V gene is TRBV5-5, the J gene TRBJ2-7; maybe TRBD1 (6 bases). The CDR3 covers 13 residues. With 6 bases removed from V and 3 bases from J, the gap between germline ends came to 13 bases. Germline V CDR1 and CDR2: SGHKS, YYEKEE (reference sequence). The CDR3 loop is CASNMAQGYEQYF. The CDR3 bases are TGTGCCAGCAATATGGCACAGGGCTACGAGCAGTACTTC. Combining the CDR3 with reference TRBV5-5 and TRBJ2-7 gives the whole variable domain DAGVTQSPTHLIKTRGQQVTLRCSPISGHKSVSWYQQVLGQGPQFIFQYYEKEERGRGNFPDRFSARQFPNYSSELNVNALLLGDSALYLCASNMAQGYEQYFGPGTRLTVT.

The V gene is TRBV7-8, the J gene TRBJ2-7; maybe TRBD2 (5 bases). Trimming took 5 bases from V and 3 from J, leaving 17 bases between them. Germline CDR1 is SGHVS and CDR2 is FQNEAQ. CDR3 size: 15 residues. The chain's CDR3 is CASSLAGDLYYEQYF. Here the CDR3 DNA reads TGTGCCAGCAGCCTTGCGGGCGACCTCTACTACGAGCAGTACTTC.